Each of the 17 T cell receptor beta chains below was sequenced from the same sample in a study of blood T cell repertoires in COVID-19. TCRdb's table, derived via immunoSEQ multiplex PCR, lists solely in-frame clones and lacks some. This table has fewer than 250,000 clones, 90% appearing once. The source material was PBMCs or T cells enriched from blood (not recorded which). Receptor source: a man younger than 40 who had been exposed to COVID-19.

The rearrangement uses TRBV7-3 and TRBJ1-3; D possibly corresponds to TRBD1 (5 bases). The V and J ends lost 2 bases and 1 base respectively, with 6 bases between them. The CDR3 is 14 amino acids. Per the germline V gene, CDR1 is SGHTA and CDR2 is FQGTGA. Here the CDR3 reads CASSLSGSGNTIYF. The CDR3 DNA sequence: TGTGCCAGCAGCTTATCAGGGTCTGGAAACACCATATATTTT.

The CDR3 coding sequence is TGTGCCAGCAGAACACTCCCAGGGGGGAGTAATTCACCCCTCCACTTT. It is translated as CASRTLPGGSNSPLHF. This chain connects TRBV27 to TRBJ1-6, with 7 bases matching TRBD1. The CDR3 length is 16 residues. Per the germline V gene, CDR1 is MNHEY and CDR2 is SMNVEV (reference sequence). The J segment lost 6 bases and the V segment lost 6 bases, leaving 11 bases of the junction unmatched.

This chain joins TRBV6-5 and TRBJ2-7; weak D call: TRBD1 (6 bases). CDR1 is MNHEY and CDR2 is SVGAGI in the germline V gene. The V and J ends lost 4 bases and 4 bases respectively, with 11 bases between them. The CDR3 sequence is 13 residues long. Here the CDR3 reads CASSWGLYYEQYF. The CDR3 DNA reads TGTGCCAGCAGTTGGGGGCTCTATTACGAGCAGTACTTC.

CDR3 protein: CASSQGQGSSYNEQFF. In DNA, the CDR3 is TGTGCCAGCAGCCAAGGACAGGGATCCTCCTACAATGAGCAGTTCTTC. The rearrangement links TRBV3-1 (or the pseudogene TRBV3-2) to TRBJ2-1, with TRBD1 matching 7 bases. The germline V gene has CDR1 LGHDT and CDR2 YNNKEL (reference sequence). CDR3 length equals 16 residues. Unmatched junction bases numbered 3, after V lost 1 base and J lost 0 bases.

The chain employs TRBV29-1 and TRBJ2-3, with 12 bases aligning to TRBD2. Germline CDR1 SQVTM, CDR2 ANQGSEA. The CDR3 has 13 amino acids. The V and J ends lost 4 bases and 5 bases, in that order; junction bases with no gene match: 1. This CDR3 is CSVGLAGEDTQYF. The CDR3 nucleotides are TGCAGCGTTGGACTAGCGGGGGAAGATACGCAGTATTTT.

This clone has a single count. This chain joins TRBV18 and TRBJ2-7; D is possibly TRBD2 (6 bases). This CDR3 is built from 13 residues. The germline V gene has CDR1 KGHSH and CDR2 LQKENI. Trimming pared 4 bases from V and 1 base from J, leaving 8 bases between. CDR3 DNA: TGTGCCAGCTCACTCGCGGGATCCTACGAGCAGTACTTC. It encodes CASSLAGSYEQYF.

The CDR3 coding sequence is TGTGCCAGCAGTAGGACAGGGCGGGAGGAAAAACTGTTTTTT. It translates to CASSRTGREEKLFF. The V and J genes are TRBV27 and TRBJ1-4; 8 bases line up with TRBD1. In germline, CDR1 is MNHEY, CDR2 SMNVEV (reference sequence). V shed 5 bases and J 8 bases; nucleotides not matched to a gene: 7. The CDR3 is made up of 14 amino acids.

The chain recombines TRBV5-1 with TRBJ2-2, with D maybe TRBD2 (5 bases). The length of the CDR3 is 14 residues. From germline, CDR1 is SGHRS and CDR2 YFSETQ. With 0 bases removed from V and 7 bases from J, the gap between germline ends came to 10 bases. For the CDR3, the DNA is TGCGCCAGCAGCTTGGATCGGGATTTCGGGGAGCTGTTTTTT. Protein: CASSLDRDFGELFF.

In regard to this clone: The same CDR3 also results from other DNA sequences found in this sample. CDR3 sequence reads: CASSVGTSGTYEQYF. CDR3 in DNA: TGTGCCAGCAGCGTCGGGACTAGCGGGACCTACGAGCAGTACTTC. The chain links TRBV9 to TRBJ2-7; TRBD2 matches at 13 bases. Per the germline V gene, CDR1 is SGDLS and CDR2 is YYNGEE. CDR3 length: 15 residues. V shed 2 bases, J shed 2 bases, and the junction held 1 base outside the gene matches. The variable domain in full, completed from reference TRBV9 and TRBJ2-7, reads DSGVTQTPKHLITATGQRVTLRCSPRSGDLSVYWYQQSLDQGLQFLIQYYNGEERAKGNILERFSAQQFPDLHSELNLSSLELGDSALYFCASSVGTSGTYEQYFGPGTRLTVT.

The genes are TRBV15 and TRBJ2-1, with no clear D. Trimming pared 4 bases from V and 10 bases from J, leaving 11 bases between. Germline assignment: CDR1 LNHNV and CDR2 YYDKDF (reference sequence). CDR3 length: 12 residues. The CDR3 nucleotides read TGTGCCACCAGCACCTTAACTCGAGAGCAGTTCTTC. Translation: CATSTLTREQFF.

The chain is built from TRBV10-2 and TRBJ2-7; D is possibly TRBD1 (5 bases). Trimming took off 2 bases at V and 7 bases at J, with 18 bases between the two ends. Germline V gene data show CDR1 as WSHSY and CDR2 as SAAADI. The length of the CDR3 is 15 residues. The CDR3 DNA follows: TGCGCCAGCAGTGAGGCCAGGGTTTACTTCGATGAGCAGTACTTC. It codes for CASSEARVYFDEQYF.

A single count supports this clone. This chain uses TRBV2 with TRBJ2-3; 10 bases map to TRBD2. Unmatched junction bases numbered 2, after V lost 5 bases and J lost 0 bases. The CDR3 runs to 15 residues. Germline V lookup: CDR1 SNHLY, CDR2 FYNNEI. The CDR3 bases are TGTGCCAGCAGTCAGACTAGCGGGAGCACAGATACGCAGTATTTT. Translating gives CASSQTSGSTDTQYF.

The rearrangement links TRBV7-8 to TRBJ1-4, with D unclear. Germline loops: CDR1 SGHVS, CDR2 FQNEAQ. This CDR3 region has 16 residues. V was shortened by 5 bases and J by 0 bases, with 13 bases between the two germline ends. CDR3 residues: CASSLMGVATNEKLFF. In DNA form, the CDR3 reads TGTGCCAGCAGCCTGATGGGAGTTGCAACTAATGAAAAACTGTTTTTT.

The chain employs TRBV30 and TRBJ2-7, with TRBD2 matching 8 bases. Germline values: CDR1 GTSNPN, CDR2 SVGIG (reference sequence). The V and J ends lost 1 base and 2 bases, in that order; junction bases with no gene match: 4. The CDR3 totals 14 residues. CDR3 region: CAWSELRGAYEQYF. CDR3 DNA sequence: TGTGCCTGGAGTGAGTTGCGGGGGGCCTACGAGCAGTACTTC.

This sequence joins TRBV6-1 and TRBJ2-7; 8 bases match TRBD2. The CDR3 contains 14 residues. Germline lookup yields CDR1 MNHNS and CDR2 SASEGT. V dropped 6 bases and J dropped 5; count of bases not matched to a gene: 9. CDR3 coding DNA: TGTGCCAGCAGGATACGGGGGGGCGTCGACGAGCAGTACTTC. This encodes CASRIRGGVDEQYF.

The chain is built from TRBV29-1 and TRBJ1-2; no clear D. Germline V gene data show CDR1 as SQVTM and CDR2 as ANQGSEA. The CDR3 runs 16 residues. V was shortened by 3 bases and J by 5 bases, with 22 bases between the two germline ends. CDR3 DNA sequence: TGCAGCGTTGACGAACAAACCCACCGGGAAGGATATGGCTACACCTTC. Encoded protein: CSVDEQTHREGYGYTF.

The chain combines TRBV6-5 with TRBJ1-6; no clear D. Trimming pared 5 bases from V and 7 bases from J, leaving 12 bases between. Germline V lookup: CDR1 MNHEY, CDR2 SVGAGI. The CDR3 sequence is 14 residues long. CDR3 region: CASSITAFNSPLHF. CDR3 bases: TGTGCCAGCAGTATTACAGCTTTCAATTCACCCCTCCACTTT.